The following is a T cell receptor (beta chain) sequence with its context. This sample was taken from a study of blood T cell repertoires in COVID-19. Living in under 30 US areas, the participants were between 18 and 89 years of age. Sequencing was performed with immunoSEQ multiplex PCR; in TCRdb, only in-frame clones are kept and a portion is missing. The sample contains more than 250,000 clones, about 91% of which appear only once. V was pared by 2 bases and J by 4 bases, with 14 bases between. CDR1 and CDR2 (germline): MNHEY, SVGAGI. The CDR3 extends over 15 amino acids. V usage is TRBV6-5 and J usage is TRBJ1-1; no clear D gene. This TCR was sampled from a woman in her thirties or forties with acute COVID-19. The sequenced sample was PBMCs or T cells enriched from blood (not recorded which). The CDR3 DNA is TGTGCCAGCAGTTACACTTGGACGGGGTCCACTGAAGCTTTCTTT. The encoded protein is CASSYTWTGSTEAFF.